These 9 T cell receptor beta chains were all obtained from the same sample, sequenced in a study of control samples from healthy donors and cancer patients. TCRdb keeps only in-frame clones here, not all; method: immunoSEQ multiplex PCR. The sample holds 150,000 to 180,000 clones, about 94% seen once. Source material: blood. The receptors were gathered from a man aged 40-55 years in good health.

This chain uses TRBV2 with TRBJ1-1; D unresolved. Trimming pared 4 bases from V and 3 bases from J, leaving 12 bases between. CDR1 is SNHLY, CDR2 FYNNEI, per germline. CDR3 length: 14 amino acids. CDR3 sequence: CASSVETSDTEAFF. The CDR3 DNA is TGTGCCAGCAGTGTCGAGACGAGCGACACTGAAGCTTTCTTT.

As DNA, the CDR3 is TGTGCCAGCAGCCTCCGGGACGCAAATTCACCCCTCCACTTT. It yields the protein CASSLRDANSPLHF. The chain has TRBV5-4 and TRBJ1-6; tentative D call: TRBD1 (5 bases). CDR1 and CDR2 (germline): SGHNT, YYREEE (reference sequence). V lost 4 bases, J lost 7 bases, and 12 bases lay in between. There are 14 residues in the CDR3.

This chain joins TRBV27 and TRBJ1-5; tentatively, D is TRBD1 (5 bases). This CDR3 is built from 14 residues. V lost 10 bases and J lost 1, with 14 bases in between. Germline V CDR1 and CDR2: MNHEY, SMNVEV (reference sequence). CDR3 protein: CATSGGESNQPQHF. CDR3 sequence (DNA): TGTGCCACCTCCGGGGGAGAGAGCAATCAGCCCCAGCATTTT.

This chain uses TRBV4-3 with TRBJ2-3, with a possible D match to TRBD1 (5 bases). The CDR3 runs to 15 residues. V was pared by 4 bases and J by 5 bases, with 16 bases between. From germline, CDR1 is LGHNA and CDR2 YSLEER. The CDR3 reads CASSLGQPHVDTQYF. The CDR3 DNA reads as TGCGCCAGCAGCCTAGGACAACCACACGTAGATACGCAGTATTTT.

V gene TRBV2 combines with J gene TRBJ2-1; TRBD2 aligns across 10 bases. Germline trimming cut 6 bases from V and 6 bases from J; bases unmatched to any gene: 5. The CDR3 loop spans 14 amino acids. Germline V gene data show CDR1 as SNHLY and CDR2 as FYNNEI. CDR3 protein: CASRERGGLNEQFF. The CDR3 DNA sequence: TGTGCCAGCAGGGAGCGGGGGGGCCTCAATGAGCAGTTCTTC.

The chain recombines TRBV27 with TRBJ2-1; 9 bases line up with TRBD2. The germline gives CDR1 MNHEY, CDR2 SMNVEV (reference sequence). This CDR3 is built from 16 residues. V trimming: 2 bases; J trimming: 4 bases; junction bases outside the gene matches: 6. CDR3 DNA sequence: TGTGCCAGCAGTTTAGTTAGCGGGGGATCTTACAATGAGCAGTTCTTC. It codes for CASSLVSGGSYNEQFF.

The count of this clone is one. J is TRBJ1-1 and V is TRBV27; D is perhaps TRBD1 (5 bases). CDR3 length: 14 amino acids. Trimming stripped 2 bases from V and 5 bases from J, with 12 bases between. Germline lookup yields CDR1 MNHEY and CDR2 SMNVEV (reference sequence). The CDR3 bases are TGTGCCAGCAGTTTACAGGGTCTACGGACTGAAGCTTTCTTT. Residues: CASSLQGLRTEAFF.

The chain carries TRBV9 and TRBJ1-5, with D tentatively TRBD1 (5 bases). The germline CDR1 and CDR2 sequences are SGDLS and YYNGEE. The V end was cut by 0 bases, the J end by 1 base, with 8 bases between. The CDR3 extends over 15 amino acids. The CDR3 nucleotides read TGTGCCAGCAGCGTAGGGGGGGAGAGCAATCAGCCCCAGCATTTT. Amino acid sequence: CASSVGGESNQPQHF.

The genes are TRBV4-3 and TRBJ1-1; D may be TRBD1 (5 bases). Trimming removed 2 bases from V and 0 bases from J, with 13 bases in between. The CDR3 length is 16 residues. In germline, CDR1 is LGHNA, CDR2 YSLEER. As DNA, the CDR3 is TGCGCCAGCAGCCAAAGATGGATGACAGTGAACACTGAAGCTTTCTTT. Its protein product is CASSQRWMTVNTEAFF.